These 20 T cell receptor beta chains share one sample of origin, sequenced in a study of blood T cell repertoires in COVID-19. Sequencing used immunoSEQ multiplex PCR; TCRdb keeps in-frame clones, though not all of them. Of about 200,000 clones detected, just under 90% appear once; the ten largest clones hold about 1.2%. The sample taken for sequencing was PBMCs or T cells enriched from blood (not recorded which). The receptors shown here come from a young man who had recovered from COVID-19.

This chain joins TRBV11-2 and TRBJ2-5, with D possibly being TRBD1 (6 bases). The CDR3 covers 13 residues. CDR1 SGHAT and CDR2 FQNNGV come from the germline V gene. The V end lost 5 bases, the J end lost 5 bases, and 12 bases lay between the germline ends. The CDR3 DNA sequence: TGTGCCAGCAGCCGAACAGGGTTGGAGACCCAGTACTTC. This codes for CASSRTGLETQYF.

This chain joins TRBV12-3 or TRBV12-4 and TRBJ1-3; no reliable D call. The CDR3 totals 13 residues. Between the trimmed V and J ends, which lost 8 bases and 2 bases, there was a span of 10 bases. The CDR3 loop reads CASQSSTGNTIYF. CDR3 in DNA: TGTGCCAGCCAGTCCTCCACTGGAAACACCATATATTTT.

This clone was found once. The rearrangement links TRBV29-1 to TRBJ2-5, with 7 bases fitting TRBD2. V shed 6 bases and J 5 bases; nucleotides not matched to a gene: 12. The CDR3 extends over 14 amino acids. The germline V gene has CDR1 SQVTM and CDR2 ANQGSEA. In nucleotides, the CDR3 is TGCAGCGTCCCGAGTCTAGCGGCAGGGGAGACCCAGTACTTC. It translates to CSVPSLAAGETQYF.

The V gene is TRBV27, the J gene TRBJ1-2, with D hard to call. This CDR3 is built from 13 residues. Germline V gene data show CDR1 as MNHEY and CDR2 as SMNVEV (reference sequence). V lost 3 bases to trimming and J lost 4 bases, with 9 bases between them. The CDR3 nucleotides read TGTGCCAGCAGTTTGAAACGGGGCTATGGCTACACCTTC. As protein: CASSLKRGYGYTF.

The chain employs TRBV19 and TRBJ2-7; 8 bases align to TRBD2. Trimming at V came to 0 bases and at J to 6 bases, leaving 10 bases not matched to a gene. In germline, CDR1 is LNHDA, CDR2 SQIVND (reference sequence). This CDR3 contains 16 residues. CDR3 sequence: CASSIDQVAGSAEQYF. The CDR3 bases are TGTGCCAGTAGTATAGATCAAGTAGCGGGATCAGCCGAGCAGTACTTC.

In nucleotides, the CDR3 is TGTGCCAGCAGCTTAGGGAGCGGGGGCGAGCAGTACTTC. Its translation: CASSLGSGGEQYF. This chain uses TRBV7-2 with TRBJ2-7, with TRBD2 identical over 8 bases. V shed 1 base and J 6 bases; nucleotides not matched to a gene: 2. The CDR3 has 13 residues. Germline V gene lookup returns CDR1 SGHTA and CDR2 FQGNSA.

This sequence joins TRBV7-2 and TRBJ2-3; D gene ambiguous. Between the trimmed V and J ends, which lost 0 bases and 0 bases, there was a span of 7 bases. CDR3 length equals 15 residues. Germline CDR1 is SGHTA and CDR2 is FQGNSA. Here the CDR3 DNA reads TGTGCCAGCAGCTTAGCTCCCACTAGCACAGATACGCAGTATTTT. As protein: CASSLAPTSTDTQYF.

The rearrangement links TRBV6-1 to TRBJ2-3; a weak D match, TRBD2 (5 bases). This CDR3 is built from 16 residues. In germline, CDR1 is MNHNS, CDR2 SASEGT. V lost 2 bases, J lost 0 bases, and 12 bases lay in between. This CDR3 reads CASSESPSRSTDTQYF. The CDR3 coding sequence is TGTGCCAGCAGTGAAAGCCCTAGCAGAAGCACAGATACGCAGTATTTT.

The chain employs TRBV5-8 and TRBJ2-3; 10 nucleotides align to TRBD2. Germline V gene lookup returns CDR1 SGHTS and CDR2 YDEGEE. The CDR3 has 16 residues. After removal of 3 bases from V and 2 bases from J, the junction contained 6 bases not matched to a gene. As DNA, the CDR3 is TGTGCCAGCAGCTGGGGGACTAGCGCTACCACAGATACGCAGTATTTT. Translated: CASSWGTSATTDTQYF.

The chain is built from TRBV10-3 and TRBJ1-2; tentative D call: TRBD1 (6 bases). The CDR3 totals 14 residues. V was shortened by 3 bases and J by 8 bases, with 16 bases between the two germline ends. The V gene's germline CDR1 is ENHRY and CDR2 SYGVKD. CDR3 in amino acids: CAISDPGALGGYTF. CDR3 nucleotides: TGTGCCATCAGTGACCCAGGGGCGCTAGGAGGCTACACCTTC.

The chain employs TRBV5-4 and TRBJ2-5; D possibly corresponds to TRBD2 (6 bases). The CDR3 length is 15 residues. Trimming left V 4 bases short and J 2 bases short, with 15 bases between. The germline V gene has CDR1 SGHNT and CDR2 YYREEE (reference sequence). CDR3 in amino acids: CASSPTGAAQETQYF. The DNA of the CDR3 is TGTGCCAGCAGCCCGACGGGAGCGGCACAAGAGACCCAGTACTTC.

V and J are TRBV4-3 and TRBJ1-2; D gene ambiguous. Trimming took off 1 base at V and 6 bases at J, with 18 bases between the two ends. CDR1 and CDR2 (germline): LGHNA, YSLEER. The CDR3 runs to 16 residues. CDR3 protein: CASSQGASKDSNGYTF. CDR3 coding DNA: TGCGCCAGCAGCCAAGGGGCGTCCAAGGACTCTAATGGCTACACCTTC.

This clone was seen once. The chain joins TRBV6-5 to TRBJ1-5; D is perhaps TRBD1 (6 bases). The CDR3 covers 14 residues. Germline CDR1 and CDR2: MNHEY and SVGAGI. Trimming cost V 6 bases and J 4 bases, with 13 bases left between them. As DNA, the CDR3 is TGTGCCAGCAGCGCCGGGACAAGGAATCAGCCCCAGCATTTT. It translates to CASSAGTRNQPQHF.

The chain is built from TRBV27 and TRBJ2-1; D is perhaps TRBD2 (6 bases). CDR1 is MNHEY, CDR2 SMNVEV, per germline (reference sequence). The CDR3 is made up of 16 amino acids. The V end was cut by 4 bases, the J end by 0 bases, with 13 bases between. The CDR3 nucleotides are TGTGCCAGCAGTTCCGTCTGGAGGGGCTCCTACAATGAGCAGTTCTTC. As protein: CASSSVWRGSYNEQFF.

V gene TRBV18 combines with J gene TRBJ2-2; TRBD2 matches at 7 bases. CDR3 size: 17 residues. The germline gives CDR1 KGHSH, CDR2 LQKENI. The ends lost 4 bases at V and 4 bases at J; junction bases unmatched: 12. The CDR3 nucleotides are TGTGCCAGCTCACAGTCCAGCCAGCTAGCGGCCACCGGGGAGCTGTTTTTT. It encodes CASSQSSQLAATGELFF.

This clone was seen more than once but under ten times. The chain recombines TRBV28 with TRBJ2-3, with 7 nucleotides matching TRBD1. Germline V gene data show CDR1 as MDHEN and CDR2 as SYDVKM. V lost 5 bases and J lost 1; bases outside the gene matches: 6. The CDR3 has 15 residues. Here the CDR3 DNA reads TGTGCCAGCAGTCCGCCCGACAGGGGCACAGATACGCAGTATTTT. This gives the protein CASSPPDRGTDTQYF.

V and J are TRBV28 and TRBJ2-7; D uncertain. The CDR3 loop spans 15 amino acids. Germline V gene lookup returns CDR1 MDHEN and CDR2 SYDVKM. The germline V and J ends were trimmed by 8 bases and 0 bases, with 17 bases remaining between them. The CDR3 sequence is CASGPVERSSYEQYF. The DNA for the CDR3 is TGTGCCAGCGGCCCGGTAGAACGGAGCTCCTACGAGCAGTACTTC. The full variable domain, with the rest looked up from reference TRBV28 and TRBJ2-7, is DVKVTQSSRYLVKRTGEKVFLECVQDMDHENMFWYRQDPGLGLRLIYFSYDVKMKEKGDIPEGYSVSREKKERFSLILESASTNQTSMYLCASGPVERSSYEQYFGPGTRLTVT.

This clone has a single count. The chain uses TRBV7-8 and TRBJ2-1; D is possibly TRBD2 (6 bases). The CDR3 extends over 16 amino acids. V dropped 0 bases and J dropped 8 bases, with 17 bases sitting between them. Germline V gene sequence: CDR1 SGHVS, CDR2 FQNEAQ. The CDR3, as DNA: TGTGCCAGCAGCTTAGCCCTAGCGAGCCCTATAGATGAGCAGTTCTTC. This sequence encodes CASSLALASPIDEQFF.

The chain has TRBV10-3 and TRBJ1-1; maybe TRBD1 (6 bases). The V and J ends lost 4 bases and 0 bases respectively, with 9 bases between them. The CDR3 sequence is 14 residues long. Germline V gene data show CDR1 as ENHRY and CDR2 as SYGVKD. This CDR3 is CAISGQAMNTEAFF. CDR3 coding DNA: TGTGCCATCAGTGGACAGGCCATGAACACTGAAGCTTTCTTT.

This chain links TRBV11-2 with TRBJ1-2; D perhaps matches TRBD1 (5 bases). The CDR3 contains 17 residues. V dropped 0 bases and J dropped 6 bases, with 20 bases sitting between them. Germline-derived CDR1 and CDR2 are SGHAT and FQNNGV. CDR3 DNA sequence: TGTGCCAGCAGCTTAGATACATGGCAGGGCTTAAGGGATGGCTACACCTTC. This encodes CASSLDTWQGLRDGYTF. The variable domain in full, completed from reference TRBV11-2 and TRBJ1-2, reads EAGVAQSPRYKIIEKRQSVAFWCNPISGHATLYWYQQILGQGPKLLIQFQNNGVVDDSQLPKDRFSAERLKGVDSTLKIQPAKLEDSAVYLCASSLDTWQGLRDGYTFGSGTRLTVV.